This TCR beta chain was sequenced in a study of shared clonotypes between healthy human individuals. Whole-study findings and limits: All-four-donor shared clonotypes had higher generation probabilities than non-shared clonotypes did. Generally, naive subsets came out with larger estimated richness than memory subsets. Sequencing of the sorted subsets was shown by rarefaction to be incomplete despite large depth.

As regards this clone: Antigen specificity is unknown.

This CDR3 has 15 amino acids. Trimming took 0 bases from V and 9 from J, leaving 17 bases between them. The germline V gene has CDR1 LNHNV and CDR2 YYDKDF (reference sequence). Under the authors' procedure: There were no quality scores in the junction-only immunoSEQ sequences, so filtering differed. The protocol was immunoSEQ multiplex PCR, while the TCRdb copy is restricted to in-frame clones and leaves out a portion. Clone size and the V and J calls come from that table; the DNA yielded D and trimming. The sample shows approximately 980,000 clones, approximately 80% of them seen only once. The sequence came from a man aged 18 to 30 in good health. Specimen: memory CD4+ T cells sorted from blood. As for subset: CD45RA-negative fraction. The gene calls are TRBV15 and TRBJ2-5; D ambiguous. This chain's CDR3 is CATSREKTPNGAQYF. For the CDR3, the DNA is TGTGCCACCAGCAGAGAAAAAACTCCTAATGGGGCCCAGTACTTC.